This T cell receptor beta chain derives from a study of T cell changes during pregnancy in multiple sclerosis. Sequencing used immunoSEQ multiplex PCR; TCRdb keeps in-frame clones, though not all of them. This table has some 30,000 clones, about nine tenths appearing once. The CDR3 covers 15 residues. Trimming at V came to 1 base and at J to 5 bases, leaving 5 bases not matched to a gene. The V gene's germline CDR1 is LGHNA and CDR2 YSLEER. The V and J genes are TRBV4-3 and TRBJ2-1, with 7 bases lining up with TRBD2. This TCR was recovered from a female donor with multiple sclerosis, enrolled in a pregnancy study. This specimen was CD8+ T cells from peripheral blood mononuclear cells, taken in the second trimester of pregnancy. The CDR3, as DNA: TGCGCCAGCAGCCAAGGCGGGGGAAACCACAATGAGCAGTTCTTC. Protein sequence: CASSQGGGNHNEQFF.